This record concerns one T cell receptor beta chain sequence. Its antigen is currently unknown. The data were obtained in a study of graft-versus-host responses after intestinal transplantation. Libraries were prepared by immunoSEQ multiplex PCR; TCRdb keeps only in-frame clonotypes and omits some of them. This repertoire shows under 30,000 clones, 93% found once; its top ten account for approximately 0.53%. The study's findings and limits: Some patients had graft-donor T cell macrochimerism, and their allografts showed high graft-versus-host to host-versus-graft clonal ratios. Recipient bone marrow held GvH clones, some seen earlier in ileum or blood. Early HvG declines after transplant were associated with peak circulating GvH clone levels.

The source was PBMCs, collected 18 days after transplant. This clonotype was obtained from a human patient who received an intestinal transplant, so some T cells may come from the graft donor.

The CDR3 protein is CASSPVGAANNEKLFF. In DNA form, the CDR3 reads TGTGCCAGCAGTCCCGTTGGGGCCGCTAATAATGAAAAACTGTTTTTT. This sequence joins TRBV27 and TRBJ1-4; D is possibly TRBD1 (5 bases). Germline V gives CDR1 MNHEY, CDR2 SMNVEV (reference sequence). The germline V and J ends were trimmed by 5 bases and 4 bases, with 17 bases remaining between them. CDR3 length equals 16 residues. Drawing the rest from reference TRBV27 and TRBJ1-4, the complete variable domain is EAQVTQNPRYLITVTGKKLTVTCSQNMNHEYMSWYRQDPGLGLRQIYYSMNVEVTDKGDVPEGYKVSRKEKRNFPLILESPSPNQTSLYFCASSPVGAANNEKLFFGSGTQLSVL.